This is a list of T cell receptor beta chains from one sample in a study of early T cells in non-severe SARS-CoV-2 infection. TCRdb processed the 5' RACE reads anew with MiXCR; each CDR3 protein has one entry. The table records around 45,000 distinct CDR3 sequences, under 4.5% of them present only once. The sequencing input was whole blood. The source of these receptors is an adult who was a healthcare worker with PCR-confirmed SARS-CoV-2 infection or an uninfected control (not recorded which). CDR3s include the opening cysteine and the closing phenylalanine or tryptophan. A D gene is named only where the DNA matches it firmly. Not all rows give a size; the values are once, few, many and, for expanded clones, a class.

d_call	v_call	clone_size	j_call	cdr3_aa	cdr3_nt
-	TRBV6-5	many	TRBJ2-2	CASSYSGPWAGELFF	TGTGCCAGCAGTTACTCAGGACCATGGGCCGGGGAGCTGTTTTTT
TRBD1	TRBV2	few	TRBJ1-1	CASRGDRMNTEAFF	TGTGCCAGCAGGGGGGACAGGATGAACACTGAAGCTTTCTTT
-	TRBV9	-	TRBJ2-3	CASSGQYTDTQYF	TGTGCCAGCAGCGGGCAGTACACAGATACGCAGTATTTT
-	TRBV5-1	few	TRBJ2-7	CASSFTVSYEQYF	TGCGCCAGCAGCTTCACCGTCTCCTACGAGCAGTACTTC
TRBD1	TRBV7-6	few	TRBJ2-5	CASSSGTETERETQYF	TGTGCCAGCAGCTCCGGGACAGAAACAGAAAGAGAGACCCAGTACTTC
-	TRBV20-1	many	TRBJ2-2	CSARDLQNTGELFF	TGCAGTGCTAGAGACCTTCAGAACACCGGGGAGCTGTTTTTT
-	TRBV2	-	TRBJ1-1	CASSEGNTEAFF	TGTGCCAGCAGTGAGGGGAACACTGAAGCTTTCTTT
-	TRBV12-3/TRBV12-4	many	TRBJ2-7	CASSLALRDEQYF	TGTGCCAGCAGTTTAGCGCTCAGGGACGAGCAGTACTTC
TRBD1	TRBV25-1	many	TRBJ2-3	CASSDDGQGADTQYF	TGTGCCAGCAGTGACGACGGACAGGGGGCAGATACGCAGTATTTT
-	TRBV20-1	few	TRBJ2-7	CSARETYEQYF	TGCAGTGCTAGAGAGACCTACGAGCAGTACTTC
-	TRBV7-6	many	TRBJ2-7	CASSPRRGSEQYF	TGTGCCAGCAGCCCACGGAGGGGGAGCGAGCAGTACTTC
TRBD2	TRBV3-1	few	TRBJ2-1	CASSSSGRALEQFF	TGTGCCAGCAGTTCTAGCGGGAGGGCCCTCGAGCAGTTCTTC
TRBD2	TRBV4-1	many	TRBJ2-7	CASSQEISLRGVFYEQYF	TGCGCCAGCAGCCAAGAGATCTCACTACGGGGGGTTTTCTACGAGCAGTACTTC
-	TRBV11-2	many	TRBJ2-2	CASSLRDGGFTGELFF	TGTGCCAGCAGCCTTCGAGACGGAGGTTTCACCGGGGAGCTGTTTTTT
-	TRBV27	few	TRBJ2-5	CASSYQGRQETQYF	TGTGCCAGCAGTTATCAGGGCAGACAAGAGACCCAGTACTTC
TRBD2	TRBV6-1	many	TRBJ2-5	CASKLAGASTQYF	TGTGCCAGCAAACTAGCGGGGGCCTCAACCCAGTACTTC
TRBD2	TRBV7-2	many	TRBJ2-1	CASSLYLAGGNEQFF	TGTGCCAGCAGCTTATACCTAGCGGGAGGAAATGAGCAGTTCTTC
TRBD2	TRBV20-1	many	TRBJ2-1	CSARSLAGDQHEQFF	TGCAGTGCTAGGTCCCTAGCGGGGGACCAGCATGAGCAGTTCTTC
-	TRBV6-1	many	TRBJ2-1	CASWESRALYNEQFF	TGTGCCAGCTGGGAATCCAGGGCGCTCTACAATGAGCAGTTCTTC
-	TRBV12-3/TRBV12-4	many	TRBJ2-1	CASTPRRTGLVF	TGTGCCAGCACCCCCCGGAGGACTGGGCTGGTCTTC
-	TRBV29-1	many	TRBJ1-5	CSVRGAGNQPQHF	TGCAGCGTTCGGGGGGCCGGCAATCAGCCCCAGCATTTT
-	TRBV7-8	few	TRBJ2-3	CASSLAGVRTDTQYF	TGTGCCAGCAGCTTAGCGGGAGTTAGAACAGATACGCAGTATTTT
TRBD2	TRBV20-1	many	TRBJ2-7	CSAGLAGGWGEQYF	TGCAGTGCCGGATTAGCGGGAGGGTGGGGCGAGCAGTACTTC
-	TRBV5-6	many	TRBJ2-3	CASSLVSSRVTDTQYF	TGTGCCAGCAGCTTGGTGTCCTCGCGAGTCACAGATACGCAGTATTTT
-	TRBV27	few	TRBJ2-5	CASSLSFQETQYF	TGTGCCAGCAGTTTATCGTTCCAAGAGACCCAGTACTTC
TRBD2	TRBV5-5	many	TRBJ2-1	CASSLESLAGAYNEQFF	TGTGCCAGCAGCTTGGAATCGCTAGCGGGAGCCTACAATGAGCAGTTCTTC
-	TRBV7-9	-	TRBJ1-1	CASSVQAPNTEAFF	TGTGCCAGCAGCGTACAGGCTCCGAACACTGAAGCTTTCTTT
TRBD1	TRBV7-8	many	TRBJ2-5	CASSHILLAGGAETQYF	TGTGCCAGCAGCCACATCCTATTGGCAGGGGGCGCAGAGACCCAGTACTTC
TRBD1	TRBV20-1	many	TRBJ1-1	CSARRQGEDTEAFF	TGCAGTGCTAGGCGACAGGGGGAGGACACTGAAGCTTTCTTT
-	TRBV11-2	-	TRBJ2-5	CASSFPDQETQYF	TGTGCCAGCAGCTTTCCGGATCAAGAGACCCAGTACTTC
-	TRBV12-5	many	TRBJ2-7	CASGLTGAGPREQYF	TGTGCTAGTGGTTTGACGGGAGCGGGTCCTCGTGAGCAGTACTTC